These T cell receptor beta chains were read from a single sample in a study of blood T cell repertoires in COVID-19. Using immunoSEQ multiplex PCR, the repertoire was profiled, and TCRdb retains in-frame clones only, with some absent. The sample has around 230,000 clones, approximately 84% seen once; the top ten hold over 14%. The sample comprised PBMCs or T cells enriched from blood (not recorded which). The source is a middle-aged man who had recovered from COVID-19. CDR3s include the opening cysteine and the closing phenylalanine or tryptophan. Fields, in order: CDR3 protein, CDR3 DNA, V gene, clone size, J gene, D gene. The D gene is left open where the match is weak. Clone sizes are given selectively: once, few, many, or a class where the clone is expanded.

CASSYYRAQGNTIYF TGTGCCAGCAGCTACTACAGGGCGCAGGGAAACACCATATATTTT TRBV7-9 few TRBJ1-3 -
CASSLELGLVTQYF TGTGCCAGCAGCTTAGAACTCGGTCTCGTGACCCAGTACTTC TRBV11-1 - TRBJ2-5 -
CSASRDRSSPAGYTF TGCAGTGCTAGTCGGGACAGGTCCTCTCCTGCTGGGTACACCTTC TRBV20-1 - TRBJ1-2 TRBD1
CASSILNQPQHF TGTGCCAGTAGTATCCTGAATCAGCCCCAGCATTTT TRBV19 - TRBJ1-5 -
CASSPSPGQGAYEQYF TGTGCCAGTAGCCCCAGTCCGGGACAGGGGGCCTACGAGCAGTACTTC TRBV19 - TRBJ2-7 TRBD1
CASSPQGAGNTEAFF TGTGCCAGCTCACCCCAGGGGGCAGGGAACACTGAAGCTTTCTTT TRBV18 - TRBJ1-1 TRBD1
CASGPRRDEQFF TGCGCCAGCGGCCCCCGGAGGGATGAGCAGTTCTTC TRBV5-1 - TRBJ2-1 -
CASSGQGSKAQHF TGTGCCAGCTCAGGACAGGGAAGTAAGGCCCAGCATTTT TRBV12-3/TRBV12-4 - TRBJ1-5 TRBD1
CASGRQGEVGEQYF TGTGCCAGCGGAAGACAGGGGGAGGTTGGGGAGCAGTACTTC TRBV2 - TRBJ2-7 TRBD1
CASSESSGSGFKETQYF TGCGCCAGCAGTGAGTCTAGCGGGAGCGGTTTTAAGGAGACCCAGTACTTC TRBV10-1 - TRBJ2-5 TRBD2
CASGRTGGNYGYTF TGTGCCAGCGGAAGGACAGGGGGCAACTATGGCTACACCTTC TRBV28 - TRBJ1-2 TRBD1
CASSPPQGGHNEQFF TGTGCCAGCAGCCCGCCACAGGGGGGCCACAATGAGCAGTTCTTC TRBV3-1/TRBV3-2 few TRBJ2-1 TRBD1
CASKGAGGMSLGEQYF TGTGCCAGTAAGGGGGCAGGGGGGATGAGTCTGGGCGAGCAGTACTTC TRBV28 - TRBJ2-7 -